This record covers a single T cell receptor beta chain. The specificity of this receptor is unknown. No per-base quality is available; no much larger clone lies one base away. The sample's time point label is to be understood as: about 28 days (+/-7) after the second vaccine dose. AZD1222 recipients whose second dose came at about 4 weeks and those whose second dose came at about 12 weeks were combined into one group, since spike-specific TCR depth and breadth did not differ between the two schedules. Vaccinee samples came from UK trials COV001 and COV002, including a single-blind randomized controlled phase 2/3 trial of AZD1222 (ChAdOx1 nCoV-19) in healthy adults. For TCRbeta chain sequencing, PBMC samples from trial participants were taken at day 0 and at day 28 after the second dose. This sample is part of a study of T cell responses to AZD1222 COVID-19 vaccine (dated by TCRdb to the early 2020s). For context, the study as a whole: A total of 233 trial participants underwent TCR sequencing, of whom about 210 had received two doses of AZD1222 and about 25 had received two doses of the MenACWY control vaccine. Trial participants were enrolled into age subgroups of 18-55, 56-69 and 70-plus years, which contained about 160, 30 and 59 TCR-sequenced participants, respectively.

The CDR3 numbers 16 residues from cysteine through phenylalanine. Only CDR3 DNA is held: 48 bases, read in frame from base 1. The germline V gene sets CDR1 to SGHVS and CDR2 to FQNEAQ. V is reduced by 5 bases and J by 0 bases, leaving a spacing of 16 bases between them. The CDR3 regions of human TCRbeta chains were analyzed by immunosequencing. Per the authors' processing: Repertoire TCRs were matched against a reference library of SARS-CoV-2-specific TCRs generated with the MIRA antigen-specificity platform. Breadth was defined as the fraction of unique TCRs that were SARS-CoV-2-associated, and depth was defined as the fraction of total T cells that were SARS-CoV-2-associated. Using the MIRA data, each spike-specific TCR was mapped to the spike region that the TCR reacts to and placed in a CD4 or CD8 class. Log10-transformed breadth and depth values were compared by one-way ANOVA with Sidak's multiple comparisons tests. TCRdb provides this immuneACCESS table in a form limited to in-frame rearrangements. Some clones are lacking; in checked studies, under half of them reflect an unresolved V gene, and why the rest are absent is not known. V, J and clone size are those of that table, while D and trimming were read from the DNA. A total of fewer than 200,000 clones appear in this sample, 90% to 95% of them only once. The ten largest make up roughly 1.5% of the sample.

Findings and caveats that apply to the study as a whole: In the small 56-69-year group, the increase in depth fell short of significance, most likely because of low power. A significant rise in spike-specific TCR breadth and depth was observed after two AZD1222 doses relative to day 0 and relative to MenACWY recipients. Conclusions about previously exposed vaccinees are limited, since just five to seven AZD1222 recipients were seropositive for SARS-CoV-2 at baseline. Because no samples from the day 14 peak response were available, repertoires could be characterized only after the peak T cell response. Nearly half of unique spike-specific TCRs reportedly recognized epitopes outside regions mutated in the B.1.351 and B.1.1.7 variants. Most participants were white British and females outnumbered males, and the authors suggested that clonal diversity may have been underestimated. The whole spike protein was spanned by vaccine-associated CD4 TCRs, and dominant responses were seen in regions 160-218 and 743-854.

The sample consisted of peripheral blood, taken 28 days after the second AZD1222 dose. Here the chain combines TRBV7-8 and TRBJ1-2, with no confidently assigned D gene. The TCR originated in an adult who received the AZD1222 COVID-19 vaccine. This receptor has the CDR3 CASSKGFTRSNYGYTF. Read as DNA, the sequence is TGTGCCAGCAGCAAGGGATTTACTCGATCTAACTATGGCTACACCTTC.